These 27 T cell receptor beta chains share one sample of origin, sequenced in a study of blood T cell repertoires in COVID-19. Assay used: immunoSEQ multiplex PCR; TCRdb lists only in-frame clones, some missing. The table has nearly 110,000 clones, approximately 80% seen once. Sequencing was performed on peripheral blood. The receptors shown here come from a woman aged 55-69 years with acute or convalescent COVID-19.

The chain has TRBV27 and TRBJ1-2; D gene uncertain. The germline V gene encodes CDR1 MNHEY and CDR2 SMNVEV (reference sequence). This CDR3 has 16 residues. Trimming stripped 5 bases from V and 5 bases from J, with 21 bases between. The CDR3 nucleotides read TGTGCCAGCAGTGCGAGACCGGGAACTCGGCTTTATGGCTACACCTTC. Translation: CASSARPGTRLYGYTF.

V usage is TRBV7-9 and J usage is TRBJ1-4; the match to TRBD1 covers 8 bases. The germline V gene has CDR1 SEHNR and CDR2 FQNEAQ (reference sequence). The CDR3 has 13 residues. The J segment lost 8 bases and the V segment lost 7 bases, leaving 6 bases of the junction unmatched. CDR3 residues: CASNQGAKEKLFF. For the CDR3, the DNA is TGTGCCAGCAACCAGGGGGCCAAGGAAAAACTGTTTTTT.

The chain uses TRBV5-4 and TRBJ2-1; 8 nucleotides agree with TRBD1. V shed 2 bases, J shed 0 bases, and the junction held 7 bases outside the gene matches. Germline assignment: CDR1 SGHNT and CDR2 YYREEE (reference sequence). The CDR3 totals 17 residues. The CDR3 loop reads CASSFNRGSGSYNEQFF. In DNA form, the CDR3 reads TGTGCCAGCAGCTTCAACAGGGGGTCTGGCTCCTACAATGAGCAGTTCTTC.

The J gene is TRBJ2-2, the V gene TRBV5-3; 10 nucleotides line up with TRBD2. TRBV5-3 is sorted into the ORF group, with uncertain function. After removal of 3 bases from V and 3 bases from J, the junction contained 5 bases not matched to a gene. The CDR3 extends over 16 amino acids. CDR3 amino acids: CARSSLLAGDTGELFF. The CDR3 bases are TGTGCCAGAAGCTCGCTCCTAGCGGGAGACACCGGGGAGCTGTTTTTT.

CDR3 amino acids: CASRTQGNEKLFF. The CDR3 bases are TGTGCCAGTAGGACACAGGGGAATGAAAAACTGTTTTTT. The V call is TRBV19, the J call TRBJ1-4; 7 nucleotides match TRBD1. Germline CDR1 and CDR2: LNHDA and SQIVND (reference sequence). With 6 bases clipped from V and 5 bases from J, the junction kept 3 bases outside the gene matches. This CDR3 comprises 13 residues.

This clone has just one count. The chain uses TRBV5-1 and TRBJ2-1; 9 bases fit TRBD2. The CDR3 has 17 amino acids. V shed 2 bases, J shed 0 bases, and the junction held 6 bases outside the gene matches. Germline V gene lookup returns CDR1 SGHRS and CDR2 YFSETQ. CDR3 in DNA: TGCGCCAGCAGCTTTTTAGCGGGGGTGAGCTCCTACAATGAGCAGTTCTTC. Amino acids: CASSFLAGVSSYNEQFF.

This clone has just a few counts. This chain connects TRBV3-1 (or the pseudogene TRBV3-2) to TRBJ2-7; D gene ambiguous. The CDR3 extends over 11 amino acids. Germline loops: CDR1 LGHDT, CDR2 YNNKEL (reference sequence). Trimming pared 1 base from V and 6 bases from J, leaving 4 bases between. The CDR3 DNA reads TGTGCCAGCAGCCAAGGAGGCGAGCAGTACTTC. It yields the protein CASSQGGEQYF.

The chain couples TRBV19 to TRBJ1-1, with a possible D match to TRBD1 (5 bases). V lost 7 bases to trimming and J lost 6 bases, with 15 bases between them. There are 13 residues in the CDR3. Germline V gives CDR1 LNHDA, CDR2 SQIVND (reference sequence). The chain's CDR3 is CASMAGLLSEAFF. The CDR3 DNA reads TGTGCCAGTATGGCAGGGTTGCTTTCTGAAGCTTTCTTT. The full variable domain, rest sourced from reference TRBV19 and TRBJ1-1, is DGGITQSPKYLFRKEGQNVTLSCEQNLNHDAMYWYRQDPGQGLRLIYYSQIVNDFQKGDIAEGYSVSREKKESFPLTVTSAQKNPTAFYLCASMAGLLSEAFFGQGTRLTVV.

The V and J genes are TRBV11-2 and TRBJ2-7; D is uncertain. Germline-derived CDR1 and CDR2 are SGHAT and FQNNGV. CDR3 length equals 13 residues. Deletions cut 4 bases from V and 4 bases from J, with 11 bases between. DNA for the CDR3: TGTGCCAGCAGCTCCACTCCTACGTACGAGCAGTACTTC. As protein: CASSSTPTYEQYF.

V is TRBV29-1 and J is TRBJ2-1; TRBD2 matches at 8 bases. This CDR3 contains 15 residues. The V gene's germline CDR1 is SQVTM and CDR2 ANQGSEA. J lost 1 base, V lost 6 bases, and 8 bases had no gene match. CDR3 amino acids: CSVGPASGSYNEQFF. Here the CDR3 DNA reads TGCAGCGTGGGGCCCGCTAGCGGGTCCTACAATGAGCAGTTCTTC.

V usage is TRBV11-2 and J usage is TRBJ2-1, with 9 bases matching TRBD1. Germline assignment: CDR1 SGHAT and CDR2 FQNNGV. The CDR3 runs 15 residues. The V and J ends lost 4 bases and 7 bases, in that order; junction bases with no gene match: 8. This chain's CDR3 is CASSSTGTGTNEQFF. The CDR3 DNA is TGTGCCAGCAGCTCAACCGGGACAGGGACGAATGAGCAGTTCTTC.

The genes are TRBV10-3 and TRBJ2-5, with D uncertain. The CDR3 runs 14 residues. Germline CDR1 ENHRY, CDR2 SYGVKD. Trimming removed 0 bases from V and 5 bases from J, with 10 bases in between. The CDR3 region has the DNA TGTGCCATCAGTGAGTCGGCAGATTCGGAGACCCAGTACTTC. As protein: CAISESADSETQYF.

The chain recombines TRBV28 with TRBJ2-1, with 10 positions matching TRBD2. The germline V gene has CDR1 MDHEN and CDR2 SYDVKM. The CDR3 sequence is 16 residues long. V gave up 6 bases and J gave up 6 bases; unmatched junction bases: 11. CDR3 DNA: TGTGCCAGCAGGTCCGCAACTAGCGGGACCTCCAATGAGCAGTTCTTC. Encoded protein: CASRSATSGTSNEQFF. The full variable domain, its missing parts supplied by reference TRBV28 and TRBJ2-1, is DVKVTQSSRYLVKRTGEKVFLECVQDMDHENMFWYRQDPGLGLRLIYFSYDVKMKEKGDIPEGYSVSREKKERFSLILESASTNQTSMYLCASRSATSGTSNEQFFGPGTRLTVL.

This clone was seen only a few times. V usage is TRBV29-1 and J usage is TRBJ1-3, with D possibly TRBD1 on 6 matching bases. Germline CDR1 SQVTM, CDR2 ANQGSEA. Trimming cost V 7 bases and J 0 bases, with 13 bases left between them. The CDR3 covers 14 residues. The CDR3: CSAYRDTSGNTIYF. Written as DNA, the CDR3 is TGCAGCGCTTACCGGGACACCTCTGGAAACACCATATATTTT.

The V call is TRBV25-1, the J call TRBJ2-1, with D possibly matching TRBD2 (6 bases). CDR1 and CDR2 (germline): MGHDK, SYGVNS. V was trimmed by 8 bases and J by 0 bases, leaving 11 bases between them. The length of the CDR3 is 14 residues. CDR3 loop: CASGTLSSYNEQFF. In DNA form, the CDR3 reads TGTGCCAGCGGGACTTTAAGCTCCTACAATGAGCAGTTCTTC. The whole variable domain, filled in from reference TRBV25-1 and TRBJ2-1, reads EADIYQTPRYLVIGTGKKITLECSQTMGHDKMYWYQQDPGMELHLIHYSYGVNSTEKGDLSSESTVSRIRTEHFPLTLESARPSHTSQYLCASGTLSSYNEQFFGPGTRLTVL.

This clone appeared once. The gene calls are TRBV7-9 and TRBJ1-1, with D possibly TRBD1 on 6 matching bases. Germline loops: CDR1 SEHNR, CDR2 FQNEAQ (reference sequence). V lost 5 bases, J lost 2 bases, and 9 bases lay in between. The CDR3 runs 13 residues. The CDR3 sequence is CASSVQGNTEAFF. CDR3 in DNA: TGTGCCAGCAGCGTACAGGGTAACACTGAAGCTTTCTTT.

The V and J genes are TRBV28 and TRBJ2-7; perhaps TRBD2 as D (6 bases). The CDR3 spans 14 residues. V dropped 8 bases and J dropped 7 bases, with 21 bases sitting between them. Per germline, CDR1 MDHEN and CDR2 SYDVKM. DNA of the CDR3: TGTGCCAGCGCTTCCCCTAGTGGGGGGAATGAGCAGTACTTC. This gives the protein CASASPSGGNEQYF. The full variable domain, in which reference TRBV28 and TRBJ2-7 provide the parts outside the CDR3, is DVKVTQSSRYLVKRTGEKVFLECVQDMDHENMFWYRQDPGLGLRLIYFSYDVKMKEKGDIPEGYSVSREKKERFSLILESASTNQTSMYLCASASPSGGNEQYFGPGTRLTVT.

The rearrangement links TRBV5-4 to TRBJ1-1; the match to TRBD1 covers 11 bases. CDR1 and CDR2 from the germline V gene are SGHNT and YYREEE (reference sequence). This CDR3 has 14 residues. With 5 bases clipped from V and 4 bases from J, the junction kept 4 bases outside the gene matches. Here the CDR3 reads CASRTGTGGTEAFF. CDR3 bases: TGTGCCAGCAGAACCGGGACAGGGGGCACTGAAGCTTTCTTT.

In its sample, this clone was seen once. The gene calls are TRBV5-5 and TRBJ1-1; TRBD1 matches 7 bases. Germline CDR1 reads SGHKS; CDR2 reads YYEKEE (reference sequence). V was pared by 5 bases and J by 2 bases, with 6 bases of the junction left unmatched. The CDR3 loop spans 14 amino acids. The CDR3 DNA reads as TGTGCCAGCAGTATTACAGGGGCTAACACTGAAGCTTTCTTT. Residues: CASSITGANTEAFF.

J is TRBJ2-7 and V is TRBV28, with D possibly matching TRBD1 (5 bases). Trimming stripped 6 bases from V and 2 bases from J, with 11 bases between. Germline V gene data show CDR1 as MDHEN and CDR2 as SYDVKM. The CDR3 loop spans 13 amino acids. CDR3 amino acids: CASSVDSTYEQYF. As DNA, the CDR3 is TGTGCCAGCAGCGTAGACAGCACCTACGAGCAGTACTTC. The whole variable domain, remainder taken from reference TRBV28 and TRBJ2-7, is DVKVTQSSRYLVKRTGEKVFLECVQDMDHENMFWYRQDPGLGLRLIYFSYDVKMKEKGDIPEGYSVSREKKERFSLILESASTNQTSMYLCASSVDSTYEQYFGPGTRLTVT.

This clone was seen a single time. The same CDR3 is also encoded by other DNA sequences in this sample. The V and J genes are TRBV9 and TRBJ2-2, with no clear D. Trimming stripped 0 bases from V and 7 bases from J, with 4 bases between. The CDR3 spans 12 residues. Germline V gives CDR1 SGDLS, CDR2 YYNGEE. This chain's CDR3 is CASSVGLGELFF. CDR3 in DNA: TGTGCCAGCAGCGTAGGTCTCGGGGAGCTGTTTTTT.

This clone was recorded at least ten times. The rearrangement links TRBV25-1 to TRBJ1-6; TRBD1 is a possible D gene (6 bases). Per the germline V gene, CDR1 is MGHDK and CDR2 is SYGVNS. Deletions cut 1 base from V and 2 bases from J, with 12 bases between. The CDR3 is 17 amino acids. The CDR3 protein is CASSESRQGPYNSPLHF. The CDR3 bases are TGTGCCAGCAGTGAATCTCGGCAGGGGCCCTATAATTCACCCCTCCACTTT.

The chain has TRBV7-2 and TRBJ2-2; D not resolved. The length of the CDR3 is 16 residues. Trimming took 2 bases from V and 1 from J, leaving 11 bases between them. CDR1 and CDR2 (germline): SGHTA, FQGNSA. Here the CDR3 reads CASSLRGGGNTGELFF. Written as DNA, the CDR3 is TGTGCCAGCAGCTTAAGAGGCGGCGGGAACACCGGGGAGCTGTTTTTT.

The table lists this clone with a few counts. The J gene is TRBJ1-2, the V gene TRBV7-9; 9 positions match TRBD1. Germline CDR1 SEHNR, CDR2 FQNEAQ (reference sequence). The CDR3 contains 15 residues. Trimming took 4 bases from V and 2 from J; bases not matched to a gene: 5. Here the CDR3 DNA reads TGTGCCAGCAGCTCCGGACAGGGGAGGAACTATGGCTACACCTTC. It encodes CASSSGQGRNYGYTF.

This clone has just one count. The genes are TRBV7-2 and TRBJ1-2; 7 bases agree with TRBD1. Trimming took 2 bases from V and 3 from J; bases not matched to a gene: 3. The length of the CDR3 is 14 residues. Germline values: CDR1 SGHTA, CDR2 FQGNSA. CDR3 sequence reads: CASSLLDRDYGYTF. In nucleotides, the CDR3 is TGTGCCAGCAGCTTACTCGACAGGGACTATGGCTACACCTTC.

This rearrangement joins TRBV15 to TRBJ2-1; 13 nucleotides align to TRBD2. The J segment lost 9 bases and the V segment lost 3 bases, leaving 5 bases of the junction unmatched. CDR1 and CDR2 (germline): LNHNV, YYDKDF (reference sequence). This CDR3 region has 15 residues. For the CDR3, the DNA is TGTGCCACCAGCAGGCGGACTAGCGGGAGCGCTGAGCAGTTCTTC. Protein: CATSRRTSGSAEQFF. Looking up the rest from reference TRBV15 and TRBJ2-1 gives the full variable domain: DAMVIQNPRYQVTQFGKPVTLSCSQTLNHNVMYWYQQKSSQAPKLLFHYYDKDFNNEADTPDNFQSRRPNTSFCFLDIRSPGLGDTAMYLCATSRRTSGSAEQFFGPGTRLTVL.

The V gene is TRBV5-4, the J gene TRBJ1-6; D not resolved. The V end lost 0 bases, the J end lost 6 bases, and 10 bases lay between the germline ends. This CDR3 comprises 15 residues. CDR1 is SGHNT, CDR2 YYREEE, per germline (reference sequence). This CDR3 reads CASSLGGLSNSPLHF. CDR3 DNA sequence: TGTGCCAGCAGCTTGGGAGGGTTGAGTAATTCACCCCTCCACTTT.